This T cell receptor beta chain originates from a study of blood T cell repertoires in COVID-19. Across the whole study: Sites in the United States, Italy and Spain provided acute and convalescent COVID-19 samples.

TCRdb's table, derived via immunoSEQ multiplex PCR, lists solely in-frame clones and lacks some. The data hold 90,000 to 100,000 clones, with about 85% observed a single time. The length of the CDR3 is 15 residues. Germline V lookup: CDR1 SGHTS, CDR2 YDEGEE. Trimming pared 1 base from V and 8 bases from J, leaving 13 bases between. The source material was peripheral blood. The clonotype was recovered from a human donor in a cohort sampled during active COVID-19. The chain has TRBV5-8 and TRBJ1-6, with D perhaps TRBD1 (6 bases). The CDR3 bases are TGTGCCAGCAGCTTGTATCAGGGGCCCCATTCACCCCTCCACTTT. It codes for CASSLYQGPHSPLHF.